This T cell receptor beta chain was identified in a study of OX40 agonist ivuxolimab in advanced cancers. The V segment lost 3 bases and the J segment 13 bases; nucleotides outside the gene matches: 9. Germline-derived CDR1 and CDR2 are KGHSH and LQKENI. CDR3 size: 13 residues. Generated by immunoSEQ multiplex PCR, the TCRdb table keeps only in-frame clones and is missing some. The sample comprises tens of thousands of clones, roughly nine tenths of which are singletons, and about 0.3% rests with the top ten. The TCR comes from an adult with an advanced solid tumor such as melanoma, head and neck, liver or kidney cancer. The gene calls are TRBV18 and TRBJ2-3; 8 nucleotides match TRBD1. This specimen was CD4+ or CD8+ T cells sorted from blood, taken in a trial of the OX40 agonist ivuxolimab. The CDR3 loop reads CASSPQDRARKYF. DNA for the CDR3: TGTGCCAGCTCACCCCAGGACAGGGCTAGAAAGTATTTT.